The next 16 T cell receptor beta chains were all read from a single sample in a study of cytomegalovirus exposure and HLA in healthy donors. The method was immunoSEQ multiplex PCR; TCRdb's version includes in-frame clones alone and lacks a portion of them. In the table there are about 150,000 clones, around 83% of which are singletons. Sequencing was carried out using PBMCs. The receptors here all came from a human donor in good health.

The V and J genes are TRBV10-3 and TRBJ1-5, with D possibly TRBD1 on 6 matching bases. Trimming took 6 bases from V and 7 from J, leaving 13 bases between them. The CDR3 covers 13 residues. The germline CDR1 and CDR2 sequences are ENHRY and SYGVKD. CDR3 in amino acids: CAIRQGYGQPQHF. CDR3 DNA: TGTGCCATCAGGCAGGGGTATGGGCAGCCCCAGCATTTT.

The rearrangement uses TRBV2 and TRBJ1-2; weak D call: TRBD1 (5 bases). Trimming removed 7 bases at V and 4 bases at J, with 16 bases between. The V gene's germline CDR1 is SNHLY and CDR2 FYNNEI. The CDR3 sequence is 14 residues long. CDR3 sequence (DNA): TGTGCCAGCAATCAGTTTTCGACAGCCTATGGCTACACCTTC. This codes for CASNQFSTAYGYTF.

This chain connects TRBV27 to TRBJ2-7; 8 bases are a match to TRBD1. Germline V CDR1 and CDR2: MNHEY, SMNVEV (reference sequence). J gave up 0 bases and V 2 bases, and 6 bases lay outside the gene matches. The CDR3 extends over 16 amino acids. The CDR3 is CASSLGGQVHSYEQYF. CDR3 sequence (DNA): TGTGCCAGCAGTTTAGGGGGACAGGTCCACTCCTACGAGCAGTACTTC.

The chain couples TRBV10-3 to TRBJ2-1, with a possible D match to TRBD1 (6 bases). Germline-derived CDR1 and CDR2 are ENHRY and SYGVKD. The V end was cut by 3 bases, the J end by 9 bases, with 18 bases between. The CDR3 consists of 15 residues. CDR3 region: CAISDLGTTVAEQFF. CDR3 DNA: TGTGCCATCAGTGACCTTGGGACAACCGTCGCTGAGCAGTTCTTC.

The V and J genes are TRBV19 and TRBJ2-5, with 12 bases fitting TRBD1. The CDR3 spans 19 residues. Trimming removed 5 bases from V and 1 base from J; junction bases left unmatched: 14. The germline CDR1 and CDR2 sequences are LNHDA and SQIVND (reference sequence). The CDR3, as DNA: TGTGCCAGTAGTGTAATGGGACAGGGGGCGAACCCATCCCAAGAGACCCAGTACTTC. Encoded protein: CASSVMGQGANPSQETQYF.

This clone was found once. This sequence joins TRBV7-3 and TRBJ1-1; D is undetermined. Between the trimmed V and J ends, which lost 0 bases and 6 bases, there was a span of 17 bases. The CDR3 runs to 16 residues. Germline V CDR1 and CDR2: SGHTA, FQGTGA. CDR3 nucleotide sequence: TGTGCCAGCAGCTTAACTGGTTGGCCAGGAGGAGCTGAAGCTTTCTTT. Its translation is CASSLTGWPGGAEAFF.

This clone is a singleton in its sample. The chain has TRBV27 and TRBJ2-2, with D possibly matching TRBD2 (5 bases). The CDR3 is 17 amino acids. Germline V gene data show CDR1 as MNHEY and CDR2 as SMNVEV (reference sequence). The V and J ends lost 0 bases and 4 bases respectively, with 15 bases between them. The CDR3 sequence: CASSLSSKAGFTGELFF. In nucleotides, the CDR3 is TGTGCCAGCAGTTTATCGTCCAAGGCGGGTTTCACCGGGGAGCTGTTTTTT.

V gene TRBV29-1 combines with J gene TRBJ1-1, with 8 bases aligning to TRBD1. CDR1 is SQVTM and CDR2 is ANQGSEA in the germline V gene. CDR3 size: 11 residues. V lost 4 bases to trimming and J lost 7 bases; unmatched junction nucleotides: 2. CDR3 region: CSVGDRGEAFF. DNA for the CDR3: TGCAGCGTTGGTGACAGGGGTGAAGCTTTCTTT.

The CDR3: CASSGASSGYTDTQYF. The CDR3 DNA is TGTGCCAGCAGTGGAGCTTCTAGCGGGTACACAGATACGCAGTATTTT. The genes are TRBV2 and TRBJ2-3; 8 bases align to TRBD2. Germline values: CDR1 SNHLY, CDR2 FYNNEI. V dropped 4 bases and J dropped 2; count of bases not matched to a gene: 8. CDR3 length: 16 residues.

The chain carries TRBV2 and TRBJ2-5; D is ambiguous. This CDR3 is built from 13 residues. The germline V and J ends were trimmed by 6 bases and 4 bases, with 12 bases remaining between them. Germline V CDR1 and CDR2: SNHLY, FYNNEI. CDR3 nucleotides: TGTGCCAGCAGCCCCCGCGAGGTAGAGACCCAGTACTTC. It is translated as CASSPREVETQYF. Filled out from reference TRBV2 and TRBJ2-5, the complete variable domain reads EPEVTQTPSHQVTQMGQEVILRCVPISNHLYFYWYRQILGQKVEFLVSFYNNEISEKSEIFDDQFSVERPDGSNFTLKIRSTKLEDSAMYFCASSPREVETQYFGPGTRLLVL.

The J gene is TRBJ2-7, the V gene TRBV18, with a possible D match to TRBD1 (6 bases). CDR1 KGHSH and CDR2 LQKENI come from the germline V gene. V lost 4 bases, J lost 2 bases, and 9 bases lay in between. The CDR3 is made up of 13 amino acids. CDR3: CASSLQGTYEQYF. The CDR3 region has the DNA TGTGCCAGCTCACTCCAGGGGACCTACGAGCAGTACTTC.

This chain connects TRBV5-1 to TRBJ2-7; the D gene is possibly TRBD1 (5 bases). This CDR3 has 14 residues. With 2 bases removed from V and 5 bases from J, the gap between germline ends came to 14 bases. The germline V gene encodes CDR1 SGHRS and CDR2 YFSETQ. The CDR3 protein is CASSFNPVGDEQYF. The CDR3 DNA follows: TGCGCCAGCAGCTTTAATCCTGTAGGGGACGAGCAGTACTTC.

In this sample, this clone turned up a few times. The chain recombines TRBV30 with TRBJ1-3, with 7 bases fitting TRBD1. The CDR3 contains 15 residues. CDR1 and CDR2 from the germline V gene are GTSNPN and SVGIG (reference sequence). Losses at the gene ends were 4 bases for V and 4 bases for J; bases not matched to a gene: 10. The CDR3 DNA reads as TGTGCCTGGACCACGGACAGGCTGTCAGGAAACACCATATATTTT. Translating gives CAWTTDRLSGNTIYF.

This clone occurred a few times. The chain is built from TRBV6-5 and TRBJ1-5; D gene unclear. The CDR3 covers 11 residues. V lost 8 bases, J lost 4 bases, and 6 bases lay in between. Germline values: CDR1 MNHEY, CDR2 SVGAGI. The CDR3 spells CASGENQPQHF. The CDR3 DNA reads TGTGCCAGCGGGGAGAATCAGCCCCAGCATTTT.

This clone appeared once. The chain couples TRBV7-9 to TRBJ2-7, with 14 bases matching TRBD2. Germline loops: CDR1 SEHNR, CDR2 FQNEAQ (reference sequence). The CDR3 covers 16 residues. The trim removed 5 bases at V and 3 bases at J, leaving 6 bases unmatched. The CDR3 loop is CASSAGLAGGYYEQYF. CDR3 DNA sequence: TGTGCCAGCAGCGCAGGACTAGCGGGGGGCTACTACGAGCAGTACTTC. The whole variable domain, remainder taken from reference TRBV7-9 and TRBJ2-7, is DTGVSQNPRHKITKRGQNVTFRCDPISEHNRLYWYRQTLGQGPEFLTYFQNEAQLEKSRLLSDRFSAERPKGSFSTLEIQRTEQGDSAMYLCASSAGLAGGYYEQYFGPGTRLTVT.

The genes are TRBV7-2 and TRBJ2-7, with TRBD2 matching 9 bases. This CDR3 is built from 15 residues. Germline assignment: CDR1 SGHTA and CDR2 FQGNSA. Trimming removed 2 bases from V and 2 bases from J; junction bases left unmatched: 4. The CDR3 loop reads CASSLRLAGTYEQYF. CDR3 coding DNA: TGTGCCAGCAGCTTAAGGCTAGCGGGGACCTACGAGCAGTACTTC.